This TCR beta chain was recorded in a study of blood T cells in healthy people across ages. As regards this clonotype: Its antigen is not known.

With a J-beta primer mix and a sample-barcoded 5' primer, a second PCR ran roughly 7 to 11 cycles. TCRdb redid the calling of the 5' RACE reads with MiXCR, one entry per CDR3 protein. The repertoire holds about 700,000 distinct CDR3 sequences, with approximately 29% as singletons. Broader study findings: Leaving the PBMCs unsorted stopped any conclusive comparison of naive versus antigen-experienced cells.

In germline, CDR1 is DFQATT, CDR2 SNEGSKA (reference sequence). The CDR3 extends over 14 amino acids. V was pared by 7 bases and J by 2 bases, with 16 bases between. Input material: blood. The sequence was collected from a woman over 75 in good health. The rearrangement uses TRBV20-1 and TRBJ2-3; tentative D call: TRBD2 (6 bases). CDR3 bases: TGCAGTGTTCCGACTAGGCTCAACACAGATACGCAGTATTTT. This translates into CSVPTRLNTDTQYF.